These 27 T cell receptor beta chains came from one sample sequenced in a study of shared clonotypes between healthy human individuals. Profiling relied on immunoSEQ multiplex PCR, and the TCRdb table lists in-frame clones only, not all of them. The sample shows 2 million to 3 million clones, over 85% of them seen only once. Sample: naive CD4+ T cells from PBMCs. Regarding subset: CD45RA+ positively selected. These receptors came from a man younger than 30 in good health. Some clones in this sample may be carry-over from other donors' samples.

Here the CDR3 reads CARSRTSGQGRTIYGYTF. CDR3 bases: TGTGCCAGAAGCCGGACCTCGGGACAGGGGAGGACTATCTATGGCTACACCTTC. The J gene is TRBJ1-2, the V gene TRBV5-3; 10 nucleotides align to TRBD1. TRBV5-3 is reported as an ORF; its role is uncertain. The V gene end was trimmed by 4 bases and the J gene end by 4 bases; junction bases not matched to a gene: 16. The length of the CDR3 is 18 residues.

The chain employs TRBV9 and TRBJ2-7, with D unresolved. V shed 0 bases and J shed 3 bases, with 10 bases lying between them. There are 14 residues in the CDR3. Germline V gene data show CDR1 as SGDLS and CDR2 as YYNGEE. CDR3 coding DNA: TGTGCCAGCAGCGTAGGCCCCCGCAACTACGAGCAGTACTTC. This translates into CASSVGPRNYEQYF. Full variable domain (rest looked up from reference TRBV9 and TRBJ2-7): DSGVTQTPKHLITATGQRVTLRCSPRSGDLSVYWYQQSLDQGLQFLIQYYNGEERAKGNILERFSAQQFPDLHSELNLSSLELGDSALYFCASSVGPRNYEQYFGPGTRLTVT.

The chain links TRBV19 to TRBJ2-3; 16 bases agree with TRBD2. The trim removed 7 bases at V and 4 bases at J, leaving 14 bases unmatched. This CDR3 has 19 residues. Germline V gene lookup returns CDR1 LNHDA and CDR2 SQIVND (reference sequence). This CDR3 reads CASKHPPGLAGGAADTQYF. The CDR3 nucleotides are TGTGCCAGTAAACACCCCCCGGGACTAGCGGGAGGGGCCGCAGATACGCAGTATTTT.

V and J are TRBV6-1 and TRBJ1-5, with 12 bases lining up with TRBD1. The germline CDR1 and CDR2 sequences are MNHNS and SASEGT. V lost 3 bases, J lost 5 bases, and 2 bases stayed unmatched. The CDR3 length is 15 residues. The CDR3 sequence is CASSDRDRGHQPQHF. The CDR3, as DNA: TGTGCCAGCAGTGACCGGGACAGGGGGCATCAGCCCCAGCATTTT.

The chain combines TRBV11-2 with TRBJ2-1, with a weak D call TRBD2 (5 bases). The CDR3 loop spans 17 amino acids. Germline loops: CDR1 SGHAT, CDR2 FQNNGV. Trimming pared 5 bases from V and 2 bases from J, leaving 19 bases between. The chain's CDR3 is CASSRRSGIAPYNEQFF. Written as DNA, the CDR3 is TGTGCCAGCAGCCGGCGTTCGGGGATAGCACCCTACAATGAGCAGTTCTTC.

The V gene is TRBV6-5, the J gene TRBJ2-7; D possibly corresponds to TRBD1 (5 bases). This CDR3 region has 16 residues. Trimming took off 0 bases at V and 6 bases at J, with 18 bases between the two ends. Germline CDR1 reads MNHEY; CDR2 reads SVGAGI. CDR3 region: CASSYSINPTATEQYF. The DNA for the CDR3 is TGTGCCAGCAGTTACTCGATCAACCCGACAGCTACCGAGCAGTACTTC.

The CDR3 DNA reads TGTGCCACCAGCAGTTTTACAGGGGCCAGACCCTACGAGCAGTACTTC. Translation gives CATSSFTGARPYEQYF. The chain employs TRBV15 and TRBJ2-7; 7 positions match TRBD1. The CDR3 loop spans 16 amino acids. J gave up 2 bases and V 3 bases, and 10 bases lay outside the gene matches. Germline V gene lookup returns CDR1 LNHNV and CDR2 YYDKDF (reference sequence).

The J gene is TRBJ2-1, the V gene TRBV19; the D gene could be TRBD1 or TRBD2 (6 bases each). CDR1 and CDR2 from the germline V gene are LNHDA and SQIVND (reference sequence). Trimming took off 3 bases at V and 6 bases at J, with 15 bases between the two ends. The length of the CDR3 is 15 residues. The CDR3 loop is CASSITGRPVNEQFF. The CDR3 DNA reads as TGTGCCAGTAGTATCACAGGGAGGCCGGTCAATGAGCAGTTCTTC.

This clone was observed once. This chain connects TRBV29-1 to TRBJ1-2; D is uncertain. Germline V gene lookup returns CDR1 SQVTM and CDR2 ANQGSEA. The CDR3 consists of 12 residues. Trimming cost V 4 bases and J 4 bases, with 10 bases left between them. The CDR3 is CSVGGSGYGYTF. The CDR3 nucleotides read TGCAGCGTTGGAGGGTCTGGCTATGGCTACACCTTC.

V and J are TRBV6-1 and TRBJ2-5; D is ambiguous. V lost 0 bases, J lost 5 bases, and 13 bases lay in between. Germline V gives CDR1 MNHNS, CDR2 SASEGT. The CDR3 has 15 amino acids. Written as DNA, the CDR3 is TGTGCCAGCAGTGAAGCGGGATGGGTAGGGGAGACCCAGTACTTC. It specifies CASSEAGWVGETQYF.

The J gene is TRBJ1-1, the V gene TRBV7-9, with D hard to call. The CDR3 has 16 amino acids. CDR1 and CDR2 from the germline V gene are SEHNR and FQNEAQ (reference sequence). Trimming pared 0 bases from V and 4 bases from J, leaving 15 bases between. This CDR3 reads CASSLAGGPYRTEAFF. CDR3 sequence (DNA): TGTGCCAGCAGCTTAGCAGGAGGGCCGTATCGCACTGAAGCTTTCTTT.

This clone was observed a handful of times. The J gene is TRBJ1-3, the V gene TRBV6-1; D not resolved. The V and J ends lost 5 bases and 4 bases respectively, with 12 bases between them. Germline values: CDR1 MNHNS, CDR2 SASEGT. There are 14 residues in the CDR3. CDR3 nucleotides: TGTGCCAGCAGTTCTCTGGGAGTAGGAAACACCATATATTTT. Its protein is CASSSLGVGNTIYF.

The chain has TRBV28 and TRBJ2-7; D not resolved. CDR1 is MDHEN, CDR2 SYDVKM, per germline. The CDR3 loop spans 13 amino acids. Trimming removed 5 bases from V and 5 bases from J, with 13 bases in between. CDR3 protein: CASSTQPVHEQYF. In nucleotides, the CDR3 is TGTGCCAGCAGTACCCAGCCTGTCCACGAGCAGTACTTC.

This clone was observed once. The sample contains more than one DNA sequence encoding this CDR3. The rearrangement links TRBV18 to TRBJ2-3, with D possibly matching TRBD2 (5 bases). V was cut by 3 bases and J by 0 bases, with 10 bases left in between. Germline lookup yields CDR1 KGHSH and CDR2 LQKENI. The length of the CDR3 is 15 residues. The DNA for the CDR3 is TGTGCCAGCTCACCCTTGGGGAGCAGCACAGATACGCAGTATTTT. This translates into CASSPLGSSTDTQYF.

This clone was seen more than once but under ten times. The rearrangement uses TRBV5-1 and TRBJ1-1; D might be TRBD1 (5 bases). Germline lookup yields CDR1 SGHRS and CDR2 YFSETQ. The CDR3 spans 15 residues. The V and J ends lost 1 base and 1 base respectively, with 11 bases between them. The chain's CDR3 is CASSLLGGGNTEAFF. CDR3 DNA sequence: TGCGCCAGCAGCTTGCTGGGCGGGGGGAACACTGAAGCTTTCTTT.

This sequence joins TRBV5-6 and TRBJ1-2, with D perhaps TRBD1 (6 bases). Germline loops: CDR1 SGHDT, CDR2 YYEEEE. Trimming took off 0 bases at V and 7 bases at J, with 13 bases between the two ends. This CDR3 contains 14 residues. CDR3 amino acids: CASSLDRESSGYTF. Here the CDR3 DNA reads TGTGCCAGCAGCTTGGACAGGGAGAGCTCTGGCTACACCTTC.

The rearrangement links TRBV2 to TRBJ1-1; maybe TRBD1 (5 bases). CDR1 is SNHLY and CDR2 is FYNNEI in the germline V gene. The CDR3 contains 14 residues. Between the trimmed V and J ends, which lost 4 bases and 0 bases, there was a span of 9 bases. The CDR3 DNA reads TGTGCCAGCAGTGGAGGGGCCCTGAACACTGAAGCTTTCTTT. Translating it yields CASSGGALNTEAFF.

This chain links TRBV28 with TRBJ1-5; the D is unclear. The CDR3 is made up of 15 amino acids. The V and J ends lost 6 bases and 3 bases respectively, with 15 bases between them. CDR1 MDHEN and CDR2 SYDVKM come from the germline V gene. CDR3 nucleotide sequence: TGTGCCAGCAGCTCCCTGACGGGAGACAATCAGCCCCAGCATTTT. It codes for CASSSLTGDNQPQHF.

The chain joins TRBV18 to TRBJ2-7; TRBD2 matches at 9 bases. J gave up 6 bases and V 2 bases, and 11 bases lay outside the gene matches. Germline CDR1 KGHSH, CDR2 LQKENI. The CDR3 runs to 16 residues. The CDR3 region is CASSPGLAGTIFEQYF. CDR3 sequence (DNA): TGTGCCAGCTCACCAGGGCTAGCGGGAACTATATTCGAGCAGTACTTC.

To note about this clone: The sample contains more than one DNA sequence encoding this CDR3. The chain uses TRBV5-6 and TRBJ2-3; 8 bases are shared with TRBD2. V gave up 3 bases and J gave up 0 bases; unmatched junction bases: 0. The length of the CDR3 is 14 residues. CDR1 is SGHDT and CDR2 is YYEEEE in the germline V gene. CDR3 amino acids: CASSSSGSTDTQYF. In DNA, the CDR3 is TGTGCCAGCAGCTCTAGCGGGAGCACAGATACGCAGTATTTT.

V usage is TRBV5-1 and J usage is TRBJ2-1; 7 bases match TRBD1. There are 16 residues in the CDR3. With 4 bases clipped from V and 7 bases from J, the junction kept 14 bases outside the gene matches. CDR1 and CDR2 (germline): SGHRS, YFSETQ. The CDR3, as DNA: TGCGCCAGCAGCGCAACAGGGGACGCTCCGGGGAATGAGCAGTTCTTC. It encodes CASSATGDAPGNEQFF.

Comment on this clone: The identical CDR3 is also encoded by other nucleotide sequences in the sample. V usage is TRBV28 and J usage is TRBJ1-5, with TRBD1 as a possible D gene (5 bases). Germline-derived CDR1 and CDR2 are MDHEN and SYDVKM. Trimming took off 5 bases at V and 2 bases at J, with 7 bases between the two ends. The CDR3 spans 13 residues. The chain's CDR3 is CASSRDGNQPQHF. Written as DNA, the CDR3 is TGTGCCAGCAGTAGGGACGGCAATCAGCCCCAGCATTTT. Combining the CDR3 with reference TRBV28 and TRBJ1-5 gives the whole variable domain DVKVTQSSRYLVKRTGEKVFLECVQDMDHENMFWYRQDPGLGLRLIYFSYDVKMKEKGDIPEGYSVSREKKERFSLILESASTNQTSMYLCASSRDGNQPQHFGDGTRLSIL.

CDR3 protein: CASSQVSRVTEAFF. The CDR3, as DNA: TGCGCCAGCAGCCAAGTCTCCCGGGTGACTGAAGCTTTCTTT. The chain couples TRBV4-1 to TRBJ1-1; D is uncertain. Germline V gene lookup returns CDR1 MGHRA and CDR2 YSYEKL. CDR3 length equals 14 residues. Trimming removed 1 base from V and 5 bases from J, with 11 bases in between.

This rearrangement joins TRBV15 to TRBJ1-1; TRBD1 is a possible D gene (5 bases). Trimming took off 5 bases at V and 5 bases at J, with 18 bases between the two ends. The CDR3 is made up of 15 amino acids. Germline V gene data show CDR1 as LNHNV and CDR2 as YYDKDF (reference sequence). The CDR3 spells CATSRIAVGATEAFF. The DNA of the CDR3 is TGTGCCACCAGCCGAATAGCCGTCGGGGCGACTGAAGCTTTCTTT.

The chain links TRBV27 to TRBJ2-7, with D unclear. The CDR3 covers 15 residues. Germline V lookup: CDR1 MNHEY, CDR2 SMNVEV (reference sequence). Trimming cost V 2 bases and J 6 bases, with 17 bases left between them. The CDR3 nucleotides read TGTGCCAGCAGTTTAGGTCCAGGCCAAGTGGGCGAGCAGTACTTC. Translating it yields CASSLGPGQVGEQYF.

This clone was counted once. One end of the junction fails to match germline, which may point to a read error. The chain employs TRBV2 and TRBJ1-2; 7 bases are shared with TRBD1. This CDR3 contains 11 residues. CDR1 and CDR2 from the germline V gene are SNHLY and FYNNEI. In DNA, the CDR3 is TGTGCCAGCAGAGAGGGACAGCGCCGTTTCTTC. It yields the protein CASREGQRRFF.

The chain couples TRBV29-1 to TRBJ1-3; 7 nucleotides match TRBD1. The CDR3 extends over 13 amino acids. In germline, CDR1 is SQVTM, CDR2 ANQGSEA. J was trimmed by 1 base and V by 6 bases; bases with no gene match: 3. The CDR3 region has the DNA TGCAGCGTACAGGGGTATTCTGGAAACACCATATATTTT. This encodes CSVQGYSGNTIYF.